This T cell receptor (beta chain) was captured by sequencing in a study of post-analysis software for immune sequencing data. Turning to this clonotype: Its antigen is not known.

The CDR3 loop spans 14 amino acids. V gave up 5 bases and J gave up 4 bases, with 12 bases separating them. Study findings and constraints: Patients showed TRBV5-6, TRBV5-1 and TRBV20-1 among four to six TRBV segments more frequent than in controls.

TCR beta libraries were prepared from cDNA with unique molecular identifiers. T cells numbering 1 to 10 million yielded cDNA molecules that totaled roughly 500,000. TCRdb called the PCR reads again in MiXCR, with one record for every CDR3 protein. The sample contains around 710,000 distinct CDR3 sequences, under 60% of which appear only once. The TCR was taken from a girl aged 5-17 years with multiple sclerosis. The chain uses TRBV12-3 or TRBV12-4 and TRBJ1-5, with D perhaps matching TRBD1 (6 bases). Sequencing was done on a sample of blood. Written as DNA, the CDR3 is TGTGCCAGCAGTGGACAGAGGCAAAATCAGCCCCAGCATTTT. This sequence encodes CASSGQRQNQPQHF.